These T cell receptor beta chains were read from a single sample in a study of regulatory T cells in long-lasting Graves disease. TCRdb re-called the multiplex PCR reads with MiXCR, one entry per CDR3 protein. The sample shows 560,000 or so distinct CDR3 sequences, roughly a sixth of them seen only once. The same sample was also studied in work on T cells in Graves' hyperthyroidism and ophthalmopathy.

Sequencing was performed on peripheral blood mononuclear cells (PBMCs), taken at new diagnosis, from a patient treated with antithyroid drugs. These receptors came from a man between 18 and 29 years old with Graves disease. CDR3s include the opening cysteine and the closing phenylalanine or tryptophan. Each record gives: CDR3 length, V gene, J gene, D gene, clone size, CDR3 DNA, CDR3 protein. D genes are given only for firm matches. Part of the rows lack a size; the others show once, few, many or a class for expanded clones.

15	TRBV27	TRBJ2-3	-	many	TGTGCCAGCGGCCCACAGGGGACTAAGGCAGATACGCAGTATTTT	CASGPQGTKADTQYF
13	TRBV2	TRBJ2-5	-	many	TGTGCCAGCAAAAGGGCAGCCCAAGAGACCCAGTACTTC	CASKRAAQETQYF
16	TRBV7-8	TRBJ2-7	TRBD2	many	TGTGCCAGCAGATTAACGGGGCCTAGCGGGAGCGGCGAGCAGTACTTC	CASRLTGPSGSGEQYF
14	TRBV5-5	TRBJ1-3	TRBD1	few	TGTGCCAGCACCCAAGGGACAGGTGGAAACACCATATATTTT	CASTQGTGGNTIYF
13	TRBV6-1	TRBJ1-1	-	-	TGTGCCATCCACCCGGGAAGGTACACTGAAGCTTTCTTT	CAIHPGRYTEAFF
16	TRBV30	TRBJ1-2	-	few	TGTGCCTGGAGCCCTATAAGAACGTTTCTGTCGGACGGCTACACCTTC	CAWSPIRTFLSDGYTF
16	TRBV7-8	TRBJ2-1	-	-	TGTGCCAGCAGCCGCCCGCGGGCGGGAAGCTACAATGAGCAGTTCTTC	CASSRPRAGSYNEQFF
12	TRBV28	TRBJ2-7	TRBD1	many	TGTGCCAGCGTGACAGGGTCCTACGAGCAGTACTTC	CASVTGSYEQYF
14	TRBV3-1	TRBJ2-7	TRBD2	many	TGTGCCAGCAGCACCGGGAGGCTGAACTGGGAGCAGTACTTC	CASSTGRLNWEQYF
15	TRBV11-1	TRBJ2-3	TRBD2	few	TGTGCCAGCAGCGTAGCGGGTAGACGCACAGATACGCAGTATTTT	CASSVAGRRTDTQYF
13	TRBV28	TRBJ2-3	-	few	TGTGCCAGCAGTTCAAGGGAAACAGATACGCAGTATTTT	CASSSRETDTQYF
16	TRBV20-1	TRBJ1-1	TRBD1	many	TGCAGTGCTAGAGATCCGACAGGGAGGGCGGACACTGAAGCTTTCTTT	CSARDPTGRADTEAFF
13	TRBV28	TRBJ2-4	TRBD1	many	TGTGCCAGCAGTTTAGATCGACAGGGCATTCAGTACTTC	CASSLDRQGIQYF
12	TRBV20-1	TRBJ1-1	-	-	TGCAGTGCTTTGTCTCCGAACACTGAAGCTTTCTTT	CSALSPNTEAFF
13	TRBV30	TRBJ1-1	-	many	TGTGCCTGGGAACTTGACAGAGACACTGAAGCTTTCTTT	CAWELDRDTEAFF
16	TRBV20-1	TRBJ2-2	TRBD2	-	TGCAGTGCTAGGTCGACTAGCGGACAGAACACCGGGGAGCTGTTTTTT	CSARSTSGQNTGELFF
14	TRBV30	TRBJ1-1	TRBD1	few	TGTGCCTGGACGCGGGACAGGGGGTTCACTGAAGCTTTCTTT	CAWTRDRGFTEAFF
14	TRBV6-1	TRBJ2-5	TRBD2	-	TGTGCCAGCAGTGCGGGGGGGCAGGCGGGGACCCAGTACTTC	CASSAGGQAGTQYF
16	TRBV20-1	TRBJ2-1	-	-	TGCAGTGCTAGAATTTCCGGGTTCCTACGGCACAATGAGCAGTTCTTC	CSARISGFLRHNEQFF
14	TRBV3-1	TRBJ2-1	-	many	TGTGCCAGCAGCCAACCAACTAGAAGGAATGAGCAGTTCTTC	CASSQPTRRNEQFF
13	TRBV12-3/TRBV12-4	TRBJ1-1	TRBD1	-	TGTGCCAGCAGTTCCGGGACAGGGGGACGAGCTTTCTTT	CASSSGTGGRAFF
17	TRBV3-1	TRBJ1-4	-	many	TGTGCCAGCAGCCAAGGCGGGGAAACAGCCCTCCCTGAAAAACTGTTTTTT	CASSQGGETALPEKLFF